This T cell receptor beta chain appears in the sequencing data of a study of CD8 T cell repertoires and HIV-1 epitope variants. Here immunoSEQ multiplex PCR was the method, and the copy in TCRdb shows in-frame clones only, minus some. The sample lists roughly 7,000 clones, roughly 67% occurring once. The CDR3 contains 13 residues. Germline CDR1 and CDR2: MNHEY and SVGAGI. Between the trimmed V and J ends, which lost 0 bases and 11 bases, there was a span of 10 bases. In regard to this clone: Its antigen is not known.

The chain recombines TRBV6-5 with TRBJ2-2; no clear D gene. The sequence came from a male donor with HIV. Sequenced material: cultured CD8+ T cells derived from PBMCs. CDR3 sequence (DNA): TGTGCCAGCAGTTACTCCACCCAATCCGAGCTGTTTTTT. Residues: CASSYSTQSELFF.